This T cell receptor (beta chain) is from a study of immune heterogeneity within non-small cell lung tumors. Germline loops: CDR1 GTSNPN, CDR2 SVGIG (reference sequence). Trimming took 1 base from V and 2 from J, leaving 12 bases between them. The CDR3 has 14 amino acids. The TCR beta CDR3 region underwent multiplex PCR amplification with 32 V and 13 J primers. TCRdb recomputed calls from the multiplex PCR reads with MiXCR, one row per CDR3 protein. The data contain approximately 5,000 distinct CDR3 sequences, around a fifth of them singletons. Per sample, about 610 ng of bulk tumor genomic DNA was the template used. Several biopsies per primary tumor, spaced far apart, were taken during surgery. Surgery that was curative in intent was performed on patients with untreated, newly diagnosed non-small cell lung cancer. By proportion, this clonotype is medium-sized. As yet, its antigen is unknown. The study, taken as a whole, reports: There were identical dominant CDR3 beta clonotypes recurring across tumor sites within a patient, together with site-unique high-frequency clones.

The chain links TRBV30 to TRBJ2-7; either TRBD1 or TRBD2 may fit D (5 bases each). The sequence was collected from a woman aged 60-75 years with non-small cell lung cancer. The sequenced sample was lung tumor tissue. In DNA, the CDR3 is TGTGCCTGGAGTGGAGGGACGGTGACCTACGAGCAGTACTTC. Amino acid sequence: CAWSGGTVTYEQYF.